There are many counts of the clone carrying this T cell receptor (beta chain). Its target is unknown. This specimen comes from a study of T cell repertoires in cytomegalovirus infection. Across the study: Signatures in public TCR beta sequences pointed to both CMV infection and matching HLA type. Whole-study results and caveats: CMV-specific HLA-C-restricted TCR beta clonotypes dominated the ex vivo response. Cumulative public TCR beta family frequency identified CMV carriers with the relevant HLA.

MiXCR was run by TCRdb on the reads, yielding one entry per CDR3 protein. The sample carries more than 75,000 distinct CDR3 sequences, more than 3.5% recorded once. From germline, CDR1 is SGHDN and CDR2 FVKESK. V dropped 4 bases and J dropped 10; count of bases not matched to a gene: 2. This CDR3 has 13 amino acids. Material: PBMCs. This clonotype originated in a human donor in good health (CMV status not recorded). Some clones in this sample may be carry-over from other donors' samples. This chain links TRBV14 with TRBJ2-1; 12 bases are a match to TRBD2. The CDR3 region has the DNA TGTGCCAGCAGCCGGACTAGCGGGACCGAGCAGTTCTTC. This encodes CASSRTSGTEQFF.